This T cell receptor (beta chain) was recorded in a study of tumor-infiltrating lymphocytes in primary liver carcinoma. Concerning this clonotype: What it binds is not known.

Overall study results and limits: Tumor-adjacent and tumor-blood pairs displayed less overlap than did pairs of tumor regions. A significantly higher top-250-clone fraction was recorded for tumors than for blood (p = 0.039).

Unsorted bulk tissue (about 18-32 mg) underwent RNA and DNA co-extraction. Production of TCR beta cDNA used about 500 ng total RNA together with a constant-region primer. Slightly modified ARM-PCR with three nested multiplex PCR rounds yielded TCR beta libraries. The two initial PCR rounds, nine to eleven cycles each, used TRBV1-TRBV30 forward and C-beta reverse primers. TCRdb re-analysed the multiplex PCR reads in MiXCR, keeping a single row per CDR3 protein. The profile covers fewer than 75,000 distinct CDR3 sequences, with over 60% appearing a single time and about 40% taken by the ten largest. The CDR3 is made up of 14 amino acids. V shed 6 bases and J shed 4 bases, with 16 bases lying between them.

Sequenced input: liver tumor tissue from sampling region 4. The subset is: tumor region T4, right-lateral pole. The clonotype comes from a man aged 40-49 years with primary liver carcinoma and hepatitis B virus infection. The gene calls are TRBV12-3 or TRBV12-4 and TRBJ2-7; TRBD2 is a possible D gene (6 bases). The CDR3 is CASSIPGLPYEQYF. In DNA, the CDR3 is TGTGCCAGCAGCATCCCGGGACTCCCATACGAGCAGTACTTC.